This T cell receptor beta chain derives from a study of identical twins. Trimming pared 3 bases from V and 5 bases from J, leaving 13 bases between. The CDR3 runs 13 residues. CDR1 is SQVTM, CDR2 ANQGSEA, per germline. TCRdb analysed the 5' RACE reads with MiXCR anew, one entry per CDR3 protein. The sample has more than 200,000 distinct CDR3 sequences, about 14% seen once; the top ten hold 7% to 9.5%. The rearrangement uses TRBV29-1 and TRBJ2-5; no clear D gene. This clonotype was obtained from a woman aged 18-29 years in good health. The specimen was memory (CD45RO+) T cells sorted from blood. The CDR3: CSVDFARRETQYF. The CDR3 coding sequence is TGCAGCGTTGACTTTGCGCGTCGGGAGACCCAGTACTTC.